This is a list of T cell receptor beta chains from one sample in a study of T cells in Graves' hyperthyroidism and ophthalmopathy. In TCRdb, the multiplex PCR reads were re-called with MiXCR into one record per CDR3 protein. There are 600,000 to 750,000 distinct CDR3 sequences in the sample; roughly 17% occur only once, and roughly a sixth lies in the top ten. Sequencing input: blood. Source of these receptors: a man aged 45-65 years with Graves' hyperthyroidism. Each CDR3 is given with its conserved first and last residue. A D gene is named only where the DNA matches it firmly.

CAISENPELAGAPRGYNEQFF	TRBD2	21	TRBV10-3	TRBJ2-1
CSARRREAQETQYF	TRBD2	14	TRBV20-1	TRBJ2-5
CSARVGVAGFTGELFF	.	16	TRBV20-1	TRBJ2-2
CAILDRTANYGYTF	.	14	TRBV28	TRBJ1-2
CASSPDREVGYGYTF	.	15	TRBV7-9	TRBJ1-2
CSARVKGVDYGYTF	.	14	TRBV20-1	TRBJ1-2
CASSLLLNTEAFF	.	13	TRBV28	TRBJ1-1
CASSIGQGGRDNQPQHF	TRBD1	17	TRBV12-3/TRBV12-4	TRBJ1-5
CASSLILIYEQYF	.	13	TRBV11-2	TRBJ2-7
CASSYSGGRGEAFF	TRBD1	14	TRBV11-3	TRBJ1-1
CASSSSAGTGPNQPQHF	TRBD1	17	TRBV28	TRBJ1-5
CASSYGTGPTRYNEQFF	.	17	TRBV6-5	TRBJ2-1
CASSLREIRVTLNTGELFF	.	19	TRBV7-8	TRBJ2-2
CASRKGPGSYEQYF	.	14	TRBV6-1	TRBJ2-7
CASSYERAIDNEQFF	.	15	TRBV6-5	TRBJ2-1
CASSSPGIGNQPQHF	.	15	TRBV12-3/TRBV12-4	TRBJ1-5
CASSPSKGTSSYEQYF	TRBD2	16	TRBV9	TRBJ2-7
CASSLGSGELFF	.	12	TRBV27	TRBJ2-2
CASTKPYPSPSGLRDTQYF	TRBD2	19	TRBV28	TRBJ2-3
CSVEVNRDSPLHF	.	13	TRBV29-1	TRBJ1-6
CASSLPGLAYNEQFF	TRBD2	15	TRBV18	TRBJ2-1
CASSSTGLEVYF	TRBD2	12	TRBV7-9	TRBJ2-5
CASSSLSGRADTQYF	TRBD2	15	TRBV5-6	TRBJ2-3